This paragraph reports one TCR beta chain. Antigen: not known. Germline V lookup: CDR1 SEHNR, CDR2 FQNEAQ (reference sequence). CDR3 length: 15 amino acids. V shed 0 bases and J 9 bases; nucleotides not matched to a gene: 4. This sample is part of a study of identical twins. MiXCR, applied by TCRdb to the 5' RACE reads, yields one record per CDR3 protein. The sample records approximately 500,000 distinct CDR3 sequences, nearly 15% being singletons. Study-wide findings and caveats: Some out-of-frame alpha sequences were shared by twins, and these showed excess low generation probability.

These data were also reused for a study on yellow fever vaccine responses in identical twins.

The TCR comes from a woman younger than 30 in good health. The material sequenced was CD4+ T cells sorted from blood. The chain links TRBV7-9 to TRBJ1-6; 8 positions agree with TRBD1. CDR3 amino acids: CASSLAVTGVSPLHF. The CDR3 bases are TGTGCCAGCAGCTTAGCTGTGACAGGGGTTTCACCCCTCCACTTT.